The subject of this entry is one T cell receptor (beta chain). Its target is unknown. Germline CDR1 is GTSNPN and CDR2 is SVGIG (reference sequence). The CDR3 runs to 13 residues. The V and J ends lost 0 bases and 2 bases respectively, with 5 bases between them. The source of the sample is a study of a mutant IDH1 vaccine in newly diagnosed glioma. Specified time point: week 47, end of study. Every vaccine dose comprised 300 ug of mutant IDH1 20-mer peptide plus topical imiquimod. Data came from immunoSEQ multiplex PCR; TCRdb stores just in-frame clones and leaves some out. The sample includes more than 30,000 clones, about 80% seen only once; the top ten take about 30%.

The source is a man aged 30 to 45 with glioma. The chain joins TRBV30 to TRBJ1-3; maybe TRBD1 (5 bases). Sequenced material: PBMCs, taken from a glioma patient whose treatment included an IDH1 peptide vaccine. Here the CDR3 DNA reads TGTGCCTGGAGTGTGGGGGCTGGAAACACCATATATTTT. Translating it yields CAWSVGAGNTIYF.